These T cell receptor beta chains were read from a single sample in a study of blood T cell repertoires in COVID-19. Measured with immunoSEQ multiplex PCR; TCRdb has only the in-frame clones, and not every one. Of over 200,000 clones in the sample, almost 85% were seen once. Specimen: PBMCs or T cells enriched from blood (not recorded which). Receptors were obtained from a man aged 35-49 years who had recovered from COVID-19. The CDR3 runs from the conserved cysteine through the conserved F or W. A D gene is named only where the DNA matches it firmly. Clone size is shown for a subset of rows, as once, few, many or a class of expanded clone.

>NA|TRBV7-3|TRBJ2-6|NA
CASSPGQGANVLTF
TGTGCCAGCAGCCCCGGACAGGGGGCCAACGTCCTGACTTTC
>TRBD2|TRBV18|TRBJ2-7|NA
CASSPGGDEQYF
TGTGCCAGCTCACCGGGGGGGGACGAGCAGTACTTC
>TRBD2|TRBV7-2|TRBJ2-3|NA
CASSLSASGGQDTQYF
TGTGCCAGCAGCCTCTCGGCCAGCGGGGGGCAAGATACGCAGTATTTT
>NA|TRBV24-1|TRBJ2-3|NA
CATSDGRVMGDTQYF
TGTGCCACCAGTGATGGCAGGGTGATGGGAGATACGCAGTATTTT
>TRBD1|TRBV7-2|TRBJ2-1|NA
CASSSQGQGVWNEQFF
TGTGCCAGCAGCTCCCAGGGACAGGGGGTTTGGAATGAGCAGTTCTTC
>NA|TRBV7-5|TRBJ1-5|NA
CVRRGPGQGLQPQHF
TGTGTCAGAAGGGGACCGGGACAGGGACTGCAGCCCCAGCATTTT
>TRBD1|TRBV7-3|TRBJ2-1|NA
CASSYPGQGGAYNEQFF
TGTGCCAGCAGCTACCCCGGACAGGGTGGGGCCTACAATGAGCAGTTCTTC
>NA|TRBV4-2|TRBJ2-7|NA
CASSRDGSYEQYF
TGTGCCAGCAGCCGAGACGGCTCCTACGAGCAGTACTTC
>TRBD1|TRBV20-1|TRBJ2-7|NA
CSASGIEGQARYEQYF
TGCAGTGCTAGTGGAATCGAGGGACAGGCCCGATACGAGCAGTACTTC
>NA|TRBV9|TRBJ2-7|NA
CASTTGSSSYEQYF
TGTGCCAGCACCACCGGTTCGAGCTCCTACGAGCAGTACTTC
>NA|TRBV2|TRBJ1-1|few
CASKGEGLVNTEAFF
TGTGCCAGCAAGGGAGAGGGATTGGTGAACACTGAAGCTTTCTTT
>NA|TRBV5-4|TRBJ2-6|NA
CASSPTSTVPASGANVLTF
TGTGCCAGCAGCCCGACCTCGACAGTACCAGCCTCTGGGGCCAACGTCCTGACTTTC
>TRBD1|TRBV6-5|TRBJ1-1|NA
CASIKGRGREAFF
TGTGCCAGCATTAAGGGCAGGGGGCGTGAAGCTTTCTTT
>TRBD1|TRBV29-1|TRBJ1-5|NA
CSVDGTEDNQPQHF
TGCAGCGTTGACGGGACAGAGGACAATCAGCCCCAGCATTTT
>NA|TRBV27|TRBJ1-3|NA
CASSLAGSRDVPIYF
TGTGCCAGCAGTTTGGCGGGTTCCCGTGATGTGCCCATATATTTT
>TRBD1|TRBV11-3|TRBJ2-2|NA
CASSPQGPNTGELFF
TGTGCCAGCAGCCCACAGGGGCCGAACACCGGGGAGCTGTTTTTT
>NA|TRBV18|TRBJ1-5|NA
CASSEGTGTQPQHF
TGTGCCAGCTCAGAGGGAACAGGGACTCAGCCCCAGCATTTT
>NA|TRBV23-1|TRBJ1-2|NA
CASSQWASNYGYTF
TGCGCCAGCAGTCAATGGGCGTCTAACTATGGCTACACCTTC
>NA|TRBV9|TRBJ2-5|NA
CASTVGVGQETQYF
TGTGCCAGCACCGTGGGAGTGGGCCAAGAGACCCAGTACTTC
>NA|TRBV27|TRBJ2-7|NA
CASSLWVGKGSGDSYEQYF
TGTGCCAGCAGTTTGTGGGTTGGGAAGGGGTCAGGCGACTCCTACGAGCAGTACTTC
>TRBD1|TRBV28|TRBJ1-5|NA
CASTLGQRPNQPQHF
TGTGCCAGCACTCTGGGACAGAGGCCCAATCAGCCCCAGCATTTT
>NA|TRBV5-6|TRBJ2-7|NA
CASSLGTNTYEQYF
TGTGCCAGCAGCTTAGGAACTAACACCTACGAGCAGTACTTC
>TRBD2|TRBV29-1|TRBJ2-5|NA
CSGGVGSGGETQYF
TGCAGCGGCGGGGTGGGGAGCGGGGGTGAGACCCAGTACTTC
>TRBD2|TRBV5-4|TRBJ2-2|NA
CASSPGLAGRQTGELFF
TGTGCCAGCAGCCCGGGACTAGCGGGGAGGCAGACCGGGGAGCTGTTTTTT
>NA|TRBV30|TRBJ1-5|NA
CAWSLEGPQHF
TGTGCCTGGAGTCTCGAGGGGCCCCAGCATTTT
>NA|TRBV30|TRBJ2-5|NA
CAWSVLSSGETQYF
TGTGCCTGGAGTGTACTAAGTTCCGGGGAGACCCAGTACTTC
>TRBD1|TRBV7-9|TRBJ1-1|NA
CVTGGVNTEAFF
TGTGTCACAGGGGGAGTGAACACTGAAGCTTTCTTT
>TRBD1|TRBV10-3|TRBJ2-1|once
CAIRDREEGEQFF
TGTGCCATCAGAGACAGGGAAGAGGGTGAGCAGTTCTTC
>TRBD2|TRBV5-1|TRBJ2-1|NA
CASSPIAGASYNEQFF
TGCGCCAGCAGCCCGATAGCGGGAGCCTCCTACAATGAGCAGTTCTTC
>NA|TRBV15|TRBJ2-1|once
CATSRVIAPYNEQFF
TGTGCCACCAGCAGAGTAATAGCCCCCTACAATGAGCAGTTCTTC
>NA|TRBV8-1|TRBJ1-2|NA
CGSASAALPAGSWPGYTF
TGTGGCAGTGCATCCGCAGCCCTGCCGGCAGGGTCATGGCCCGGCTACACCTTC
>NA|TRBV28|TRBJ1-4|NA
CASTLQGSREKLFF
TGTGCCAGCACGCTGCAGGGCTCGAGGGAAAAACTGTTTTTT
>NA|TRBV7-3|TRBJ2-1|NA
CASRPRGSSSYNEQFF
TGTGCCAGCAGGCCAAGGGGGTCTAGCTCCTACAATGAGCAGTTCTTC
>NA|TRBV23-1|TRBJ2-7|NA
CASRLNEEQSSYEQYF
TGCGCCAGCAGACTCAATGAGGAGCAGAGCTCCTACGAGCAGTACTTC
>NA|TRBV7-3|TRBJ2-3|few
CASSLRERDTQYF
TGTGCCAGCAGCCTTCGGGAGAGAGATACGCAGTATTTT
>TRBD2|TRBV5-1|TRBJ2-4|NA
CASSLASGAGGAIQYF
TGCGCCAGCAGCTTGGCGTCAGGGGCGGGAGGTGCCATTCAGTACTTC
>TRBD1|TRBV18|TRBJ2-7|NA
CASSQFGQGVMYEQYF
TGTGCCAGCTCACAATTCGGACAGGGTGTTATGTACGAGCAGTACTTC
>NA|TRBV7-2|TRBJ1-1|NA
CASSLRRDAEAFF
TGTGCCAGCAGCCTACGGAGGGACGCTGAAGCTTTCTTT
>TRBD1|TRBV30|TRBJ1-1|NA
CAWSQGAAAFF
TGTGCCTGGAGTCAGGGGGCTGCGGCTTTCTTT
>NA|TRBV27|TRBJ2-7|NA
CASSRPGRGFYEQYF
TGTGCCAGCAGTAGGCCGGGACGGGGGTTTTACGAGCAGTACTTC
>NA|TRBV6-6|TRBJ1-1|NA
CASGSTSWVTEAFF
TGTGCCAGCGGCTCGACTAGCTGGGTCACTGAAGCTTTCTTT
>TRBD2|TRBV2|TRBJ2-5|NA
CASGRGGAGETQYF
TGTGCCAGCGGGCGCGGGGGGGCAGGGGAGACCCAGTACTTC
>NA|TRBV5-1|TRBJ1-1|NA
CASSLARAGRNTEAFF
TGCGCCAGCAGCTTGGCCCGCGCAGGGCGGAACACTGAAGCTTTCTTT
>NA|TRBV2|TRBJ1-2|few
CASRRAGQGGGGYTF
TGTGCCAGCAGGAGGGCGGGGCAGGGCGGCGGAGGCTACACCTTC
>TRBD1|TRBV27|TRBJ2-1|once
CASSGSLIWGQGSNEQFF
TGTGCCAGCAGCGGGTCTCTAATTTGGGGACAGGGGTCGAATGAGCAGTTCTTC
>NA|TRBV7-3|TRBJ1-1|once
CASSLVANTEAFF
TGTGCCAGCAGCTTAGTGGCGAACACTGAAGCTTTCTTT